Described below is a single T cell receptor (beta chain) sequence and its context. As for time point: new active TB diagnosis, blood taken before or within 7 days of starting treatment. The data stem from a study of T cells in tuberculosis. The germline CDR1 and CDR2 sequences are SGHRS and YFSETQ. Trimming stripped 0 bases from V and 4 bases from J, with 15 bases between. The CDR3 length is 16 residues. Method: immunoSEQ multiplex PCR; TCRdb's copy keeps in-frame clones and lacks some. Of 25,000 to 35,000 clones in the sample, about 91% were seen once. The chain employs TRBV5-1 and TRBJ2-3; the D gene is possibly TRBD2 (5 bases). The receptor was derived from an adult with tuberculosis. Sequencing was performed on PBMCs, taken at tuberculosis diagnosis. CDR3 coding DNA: TGCGCCAGCAGCTTGGGAGGGAGTTCATCCGCAGATACGCAGTATTTT. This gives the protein CASSLGGSSSADTQYF.